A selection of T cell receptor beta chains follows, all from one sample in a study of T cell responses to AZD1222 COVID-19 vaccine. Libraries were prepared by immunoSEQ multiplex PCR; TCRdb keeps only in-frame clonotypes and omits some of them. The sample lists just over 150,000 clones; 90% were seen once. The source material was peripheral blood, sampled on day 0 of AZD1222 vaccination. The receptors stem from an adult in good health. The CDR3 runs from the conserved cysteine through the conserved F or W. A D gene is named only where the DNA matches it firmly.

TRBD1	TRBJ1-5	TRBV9	CASSVGQGGHQPQHF	TGTGCCAGCAGCGTAGGACAGGGCGGCCATCAGCCCCAGCATTTT
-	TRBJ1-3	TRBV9	CASSVDGAGNTIYF	TGTGCCAGCAGCGTAGATGGGGCCGGAAACACCATATATTTT
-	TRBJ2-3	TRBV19	CASSIAVNGDVNTDTQYF	TGTGCCAGTAGTATAGCAGTAAATGGGGACGTTAACACAGATACGCAGTATTTT
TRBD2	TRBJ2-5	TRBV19	CASSPGSVAGEWQETQYF	TGTGCCAGTAGCCCAGGATCGGTAGCGGGAGAATGGCAAGAGACCCAGTACTTC
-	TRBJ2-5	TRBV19	CASSPGARTQETQYF	TGTGCCAGTAGTCCGGGGGCAAGGACGCAAGAGACCCAGTACTTC
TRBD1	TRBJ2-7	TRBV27	CASSWGRGLSYEQYF	TGTGCCAGCAGTTGGGGCAGGGGGCTCTCCTACGAGCAGTACTTC
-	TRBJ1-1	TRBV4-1	CASSQVVGGTEAFF	TGCGCCAGCAGCCAAGTAGTGGGGGGCACTGAAGCTTTCTTT
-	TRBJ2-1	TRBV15	CATSKRPRDNEQFF	TGTGCCACCAGCAAGAGACCTCGTGATAATGAGCAGTTCTTC
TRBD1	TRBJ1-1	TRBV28	CASSSRDRGVGTEAFF	TGTGCCAGCAGTAGCCGGGACAGGGGAGTTGGCACTGAAGCTTTCTTT
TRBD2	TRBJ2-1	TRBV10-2	CASSGFAGVYNEQFF	TGCGCCAGCAGTGGATTCGCGGGAGTCTACAATGAGCAGTTCTTC